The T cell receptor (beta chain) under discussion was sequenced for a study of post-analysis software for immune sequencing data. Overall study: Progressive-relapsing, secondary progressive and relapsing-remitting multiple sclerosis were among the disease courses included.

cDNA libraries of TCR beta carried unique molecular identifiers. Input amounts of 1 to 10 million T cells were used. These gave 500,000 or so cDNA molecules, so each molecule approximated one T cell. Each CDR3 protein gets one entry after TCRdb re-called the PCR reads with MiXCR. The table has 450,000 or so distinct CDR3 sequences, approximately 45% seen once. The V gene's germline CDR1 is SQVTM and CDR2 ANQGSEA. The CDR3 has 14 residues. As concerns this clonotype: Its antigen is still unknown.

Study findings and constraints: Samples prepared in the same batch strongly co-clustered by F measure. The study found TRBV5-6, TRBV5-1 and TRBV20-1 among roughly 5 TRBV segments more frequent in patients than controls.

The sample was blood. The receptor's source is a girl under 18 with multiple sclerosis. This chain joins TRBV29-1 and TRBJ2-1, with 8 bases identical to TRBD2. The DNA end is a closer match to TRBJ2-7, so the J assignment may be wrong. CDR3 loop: CSAFGGEAYNEQYF. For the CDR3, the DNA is TGCAGCGCCTTCGGGGGGGAAGCCTACAATGAGCAGTACTTC.